This T cell receptor (beta chain) is from a study of blood T cell repertoires in COVID-19. The overall study: Donors in the United States, Italy and Spain gave samples during acute or convalescent COVID-19. Sources were T cells, B-cell-depleted T cells, or PBMCs; the material itself was cDNA or gDNA.

This CDR3 contains 19 residues. V was trimmed by 0 bases and J by 3 bases, leaving 22 bases between them. Germline V gene lookup returns CDR1 SGDLS and CDR2 YYNGEE. In the original workflow: Quantification of nucleated cells was approximated via reference gene primer amplification. This table comes from immunoSEQ multiplex PCR, and its TCRdb copy is limited to in-frame clones, with some not included. Clonal size and the V and J genes are those of that table, whereas D and trimming came from the DNA. The sample shows around 64,000 clones, over 75% of them seen only once. The specimen sequenced was peripheral blood. The sequence derives from a man aged 45 to 65 with active COVID-19. The chain recombines TRBV9 with TRBJ2-1, with TRBD2 as a possible D gene (7 bases). CDR3 amino acids: CASSVARRGGQGFYNEQFF. For the CDR3, the DNA is TGTGCCAGCAGCGTAGCTAGAAGGGGGGGACAAGGGTTCTACAATGAGCAGTTCTTC.